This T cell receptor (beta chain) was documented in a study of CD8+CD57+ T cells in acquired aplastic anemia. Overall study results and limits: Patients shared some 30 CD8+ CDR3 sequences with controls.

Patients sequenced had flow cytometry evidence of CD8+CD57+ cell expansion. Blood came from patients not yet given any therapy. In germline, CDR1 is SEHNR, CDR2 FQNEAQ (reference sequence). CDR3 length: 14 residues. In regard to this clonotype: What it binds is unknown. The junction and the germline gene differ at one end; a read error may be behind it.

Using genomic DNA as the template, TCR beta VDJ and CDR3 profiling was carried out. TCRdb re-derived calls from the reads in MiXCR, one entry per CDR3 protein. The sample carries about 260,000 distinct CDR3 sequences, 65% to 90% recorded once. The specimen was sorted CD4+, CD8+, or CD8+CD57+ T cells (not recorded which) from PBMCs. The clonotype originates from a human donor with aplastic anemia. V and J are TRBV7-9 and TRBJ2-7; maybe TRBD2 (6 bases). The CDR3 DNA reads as TGTGCCAGCAGCTTTTCAAAAAGCGGGTGGGGCGATGAGTTC. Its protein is CASSFSKSGWGDEF.